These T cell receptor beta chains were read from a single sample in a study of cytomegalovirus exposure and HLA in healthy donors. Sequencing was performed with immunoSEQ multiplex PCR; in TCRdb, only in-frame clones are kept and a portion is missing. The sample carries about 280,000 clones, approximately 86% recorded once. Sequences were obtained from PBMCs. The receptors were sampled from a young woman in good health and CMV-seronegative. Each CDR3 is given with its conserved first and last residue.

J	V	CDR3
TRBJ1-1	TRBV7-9	CASSSREGTEAFF
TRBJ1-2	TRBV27	CASRPRGENYGYTF
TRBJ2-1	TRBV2	CASSDLAGGRRDNEQFF
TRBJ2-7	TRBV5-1	CASSLAGGPTGYEQYF
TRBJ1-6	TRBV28	CASSWGRPSPLHF
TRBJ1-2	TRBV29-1	CSVEYGVYGYTF
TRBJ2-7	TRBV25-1	CASSATDYEQYF
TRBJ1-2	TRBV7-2	CASSSRQGIDYGYTF
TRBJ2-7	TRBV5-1	CASSPPTDSYEQYF
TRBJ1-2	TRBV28	CASSSTQGKYYGYTF
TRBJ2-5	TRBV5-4	CASSLKTYQETQYF
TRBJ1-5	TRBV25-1	CASSAGTEANQPQHF
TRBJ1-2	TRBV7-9	CASSRDRVDYGYTF
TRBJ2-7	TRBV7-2	CASSLGTGYEQYF
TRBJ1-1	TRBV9	CASSVGDRGEVYTEAFF
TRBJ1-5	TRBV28	CASSLESGVLGNQPQHF
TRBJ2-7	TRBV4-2	CASSQEGGSRSYEQYF
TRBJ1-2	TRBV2	CASRGTGNYGYTF
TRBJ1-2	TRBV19	CASSIDRKPYYGYTF
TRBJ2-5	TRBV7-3	CASSLSRGFGETQYF
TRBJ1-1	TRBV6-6	CASSYPSGWADTEAFF
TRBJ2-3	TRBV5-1	CASSLKASGKTDTQYF
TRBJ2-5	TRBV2	CASSEGELSETQYF
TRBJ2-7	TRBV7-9	CASSGRRDRGLYEQYF
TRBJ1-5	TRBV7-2	CASSQGTASQVAPQHF
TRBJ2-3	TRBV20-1	CRAGGADTQYF
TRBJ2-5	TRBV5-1	CASSRQGQQETQYF
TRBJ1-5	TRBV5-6	CASSFSGTGGNQPQHF
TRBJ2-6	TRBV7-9	CASSFRHPGANVLTF
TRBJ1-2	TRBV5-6	CASSRDTSNYGYTF
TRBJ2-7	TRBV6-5	CASSDQTGVEQYF